A single T cell receptor (beta chain) is shown here with its context. Antigen unknown. Method: immunoSEQ multiplex PCR; TCRdb's copy keeps in-frame clones and lacks some. The data contain 60,000 to 65,000 clones, under 90% of them seen just once; the ten biggest clones take up about 4.1%. The entry originates in a study of a mutant IDH1 vaccine in newly diagnosed glioma. Across the study: Following radiotherapy alone, or alongside temozolomide cycles, vaccination was started after an interval of 4-6 weeks. Standard pretreatment was either radiotherapy, temozolomide, or, for most, radiochemotherapy with temozolomide.

Germline CDR1 MNHEY, CDR2 SMNVEV (reference sequence). CDR3 length: 16 amino acids. V dropped 5 bases and J dropped 7; count of bases not matched to a gene: 13. Time point in this sample: week 35, safety follow-up. In the vaccine, a single dose held 300 ug of the mutant IDH1 20-mer peptide, along with topical imiquimod. The chain is built from TRBV27 and TRBJ2-3; 9 nucleotides align to TRBD1. This receptor was taken from a man aged 25 to 45 with glioma. The starting material was PBMCs, obtained from a glioma patient whose treatment included an IDH1 peptide vaccine. This CDR3 is CASSPIAGTGSYTQYF. The CDR3 DNA reads as TGTGCCAGCAGTCCAATTGCCGGGACAGGGTCCTATACGCAGTATTTT.